The 13 T cell receptor beta chains below come from one sample, sequenced in a study of siplizumab effects on memory and regulatory T cells. The antigens these receptors bind are not known. Coculture of the mixed lymphocyte reaction cells took place at 37 degrees C and lasted more than 5 days. Profiled with immunoSEQ multiplex PCR; TCRdb holds only in-frame clones, not every one. The sample consists of 15,000 to 20,000 clones, 45% to 60% of them appearing once. Sample: CFSE-low (dividing) CD4+ T cells sorted from an allogeneic mixed lymphocyte reaction. The receptor set was obtained from a human donor in good health; the cells came from an allogeneic mixed lymphocyte reaction.

The rearrangement links TRBV4-3 to TRBJ1-1; D is unclear. CDR1 is LGHNA and CDR2 is YSLEER in the germline V gene. Trimming removed 6 bases from V and 0 bases from J, with 8 bases in between. The CDR3 consists of 13 residues. The CDR3: CASRLYLNTEAFF. In DNA form, the CDR3 reads TGCGCCAGCAGACTCTACCTGAACACTGAAGCTTTCTTT.

The V and J genes are TRBV14 and TRBJ1-1; 7 bases match TRBD1. The CDR3 is 15 amino acids. V shed 4 bases and J 3 bases; nucleotides not matched to a gene: 8. The germline V gene encodes CDR1 SGHDN and CDR2 FVKESK. The CDR3, as DNA: TGTGCCAGCAGCCCCGATGGGACAGCCTACACTGAAGCTTTCTTT. Residues: CASSPDGTAYTEAFF.

This clone is a singleton in its sample. V and J are TRBV5-1 and TRBJ1-2; TRBD1 matches at 7 bases. Per germline, CDR1 SGHRS and CDR2 YFSETQ. The J segment lost 8 bases and the V segment lost 0 bases, leaving 7 bases of the junction unmatched. This CDR3 is 14 amino acids long. The CDR3 loop reads CASSLAWDRGGYTF. CDR3 sequence (DNA): TGCGCCAGCAGCTTGGCCTGGGACAGAGGAGGCTACACCTTC.

This clone was observed a single time. This rearrangement joins TRBV4-2 to TRBJ2-7; TRBD2 matches at 9 bases. CDR3 length equals 16 residues. The trim removed 3 bases at V and 1 base at J, leaving 7 bases unmatched. CDR1 is LGHNA, CDR2 YNFKEQ, per germline. Written as DNA, the CDR3 is TGTGCCAGCAGCCAGGGGCGGGGGGGAGGATCCTACGAGCAGTACTTC. It translates to CASSQGRGGGSYEQYF.

The V gene is TRBV27, the J gene TRBJ2-2, with 8 bases matching TRBD1. The trim removed 6 bases at V and 5 bases at J, leaving 5 bases unmatched. The germline V gene has CDR1 MNHEY and CDR2 SMNVEV (reference sequence). The CDR3 loop spans 14 amino acids. The CDR3 DNA follows: TGTGCCAGCAGAGGTACAGGGGGGACCGGGGAGCTGTTTTTT. Translating gives CASRGTGGTGELFF.

In its sample, this clone was seen a few times. A clone one base away is much larger, so this may be a read error. The rearrangement links TRBV30 to TRBJ2-1; 10 bases are a match to TRBD2. Trimming removed 4 bases from V and 3 bases from J; junction bases left unmatched: 3. This CDR3 is built from 14 residues. CDR1 is GTSNPN, CDR2 SVGIG, per germline (reference sequence). CDR3 coding DNA: TGTGCCTGGAAGCGGGGGGGGATCTACAATGAGCAGTTCTTC. This gives the protein CAWKRGGIYNEQFF.

V usage is TRBV28 and J usage is TRBJ1-5; D possibly corresponds to TRBD1 (5 bases). The CDR3 is made up of 14 amino acids. Germline loops: CDR1 MDHEN, CDR2 SYDVKM. Trimming stripped 6 bases from V and 3 bases from J, with 12 bases between. This CDR3 is CASREQGDNQPQHF. The DNA for the CDR3 is TGTGCCAGCAGGGAGCAGGGTGACAATCAGCCCCAGCATTTT.

Only a few counts were recorded for this clone. The V call is TRBV5-4, the J call TRBJ1-6, with TRBD1 matching over 11 bases. This CDR3 is built from 14 residues. With 4 bases clipped from V and 11 bases from J, the junction kept 5 bases outside the gene matches. CDR1 and CDR2 from the germline V gene are SGHNT and YYREEE (reference sequence). CDR3 region: CASSPGQGGTPLHF. The CDR3 nucleotides read TGTGCCAGCAGCCCGGGACAGGGGGGTACACCCCTCCACTTT.

The chain links TRBV5-1 to TRBJ2-2; 9 bases fit TRBD1. The CDR3 extends over 15 amino acids. The trim removed 6 bases at V and 7 bases at J, leaving 10 bases unmatched. The germline V gene has CDR1 SGHRS and CDR2 YFSETQ. CDR3 sequence: CASTKTGGVVGELFF. The CDR3 nucleotides are TGCGCCAGCACCAAAACAGGGGGCGTAGTCGGGGAGCTGTTTTTT.

J is TRBJ1-1 and V is TRBV6-1; D is perhaps TRBD1 (5 bases). This CDR3 contains 13 residues. The germline V gene encodes CDR1 MNHNS and CDR2 SASEGT. V lost 7 bases to trimming and J lost 4 bases, with 13 bases between them. CDR3 region: CASTKWGSTEAFF. CDR3 in DNA: TGTGCCAGCACTAAGTGGGGGAGCACTGAAGCTTTCTTT.

This clone was observed a few times. The chain recombines TRBV5-1 with TRBJ2-6; D is undetermined. Germline lookup yields CDR1 SGHRS and CDR2 YFSETQ. V dropped 2 bases and J dropped 0 bases, with 12 bases sitting between them. This CDR3 comprises 17 residues. The CDR3: CASSFGEFFSGANVLTF. As DNA, the CDR3 is TGCGCCAGCAGCTTCGGCGAGTTCTTCTCTGGGGCCAACGTCCTGACTTTC.

By share, this clone counts as medium-sized. CDR3 region: CASSSTSAGETQYF. The CDR3 region has the DNA TGTGCCAGCAGCTCGACTAGCGCTGGAGAGACCCAGTACTTC. The V gene is TRBV5-6, the J gene TRBJ2-5, with 8 bases identical to TRBD2. The CDR3 runs 14 residues. Germline V gene lookup returns CDR1 SGHDT and CDR2 YYEEEE. With 3 bases clipped from V and 4 bases from J, the junction kept 5 bases outside the gene matches.

The chain uses TRBV6-1 and TRBJ1-1; D possibly corresponds to TRBD1 (5 bases). The CDR3 covers 11 residues. Trimming removed 8 bases from V and 5 bases from J, with 9 bases in between. In germline, CDR1 is MNHNS, CDR2 SASEGT. The CDR3, as DNA: TGTGCCAGCGCAGGGTATACTGAAGCTTTCTTT. This codes for CASAGYTEAFF.